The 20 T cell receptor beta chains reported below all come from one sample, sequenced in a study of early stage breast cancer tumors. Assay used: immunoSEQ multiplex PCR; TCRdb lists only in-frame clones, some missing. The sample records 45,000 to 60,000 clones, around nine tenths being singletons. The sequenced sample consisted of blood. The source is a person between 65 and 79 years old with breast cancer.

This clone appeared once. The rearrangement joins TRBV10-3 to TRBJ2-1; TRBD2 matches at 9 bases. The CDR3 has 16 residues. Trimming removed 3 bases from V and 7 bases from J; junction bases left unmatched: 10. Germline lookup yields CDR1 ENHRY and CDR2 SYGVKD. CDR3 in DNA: TGTGCCATCAGTGACCAGGCAGCGGGAGGTAGTAATGAGCAGTTCTTC. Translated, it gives CAISDQAAGGSNEQFF.

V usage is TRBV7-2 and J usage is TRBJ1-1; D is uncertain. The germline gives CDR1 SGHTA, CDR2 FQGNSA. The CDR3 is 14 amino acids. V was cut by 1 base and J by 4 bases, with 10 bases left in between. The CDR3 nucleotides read TGTGCCAGCAGCTTAGAACCGGCGGGCACTGAAGCTTTCTTT. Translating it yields CASSLEPAGTEAFF.

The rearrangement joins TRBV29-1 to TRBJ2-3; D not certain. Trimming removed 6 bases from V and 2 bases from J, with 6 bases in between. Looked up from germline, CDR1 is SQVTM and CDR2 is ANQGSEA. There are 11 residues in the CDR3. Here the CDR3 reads CSVVVTDTQYF. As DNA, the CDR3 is TGCAGCGTCGTTGTCACAGATACGCAGTATTTT.

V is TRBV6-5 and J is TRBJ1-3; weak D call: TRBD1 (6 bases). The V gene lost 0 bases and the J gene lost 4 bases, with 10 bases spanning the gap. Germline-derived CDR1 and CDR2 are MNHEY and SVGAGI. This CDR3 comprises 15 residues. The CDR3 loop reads CASSYSWGGGNTIYF. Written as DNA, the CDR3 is TGTGCCAGCAGTTACTCCTGGGGGGGCGGAAACACCATATATTTT.

The CDR3 DNA follows: TGTGCCAGCAGCGTAGGGGCAGATTCGAACACCGGGGAGCTGTTTTTT. Encoded protein: CASSVGADSNTGELFF. The gene calls are TRBV9 and TRBJ2-2; D not certain. From germline, CDR1 is SGDLS and CDR2 YYNGEE. This CDR3 has 16 residues. The germline V and J ends were trimmed by 0 bases and 0 bases, with 9 bases remaining between them.

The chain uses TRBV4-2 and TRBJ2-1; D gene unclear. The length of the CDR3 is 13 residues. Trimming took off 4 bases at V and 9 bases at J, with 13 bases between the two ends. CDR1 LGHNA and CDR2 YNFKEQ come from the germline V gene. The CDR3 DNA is TGTGCCAGCAGCCTGACTCAACAAGTTGAGCAGTTCTTC. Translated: CASSLTQQVEQFF.

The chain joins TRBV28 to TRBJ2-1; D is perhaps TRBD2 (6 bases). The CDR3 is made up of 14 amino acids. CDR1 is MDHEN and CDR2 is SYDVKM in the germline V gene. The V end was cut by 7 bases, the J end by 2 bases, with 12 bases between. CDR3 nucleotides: TGTGCCAGCACTACGGGAGAGACCTACAATGAGCAGTTCTTC. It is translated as CASTTGETYNEQFF.

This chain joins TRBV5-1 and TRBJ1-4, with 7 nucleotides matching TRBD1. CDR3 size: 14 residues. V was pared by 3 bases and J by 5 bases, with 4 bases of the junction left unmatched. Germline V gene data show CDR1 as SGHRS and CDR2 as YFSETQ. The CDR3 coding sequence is TGCGCCAGCAGCTACGGGACAGCAAATGAAAAACTGTTTTTT. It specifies CASSYGTANEKLFF.

Written as DNA, the CDR3 is TGTGCCAGTAGTACCCGATCCCCGGGGGTCTATGGCTACACCTTC. It is translated as CASSTRSPGVYGYTF. The chain carries TRBV19 and TRBJ1-2, with D maybe TRBD1 (5 bases). Germline-derived CDR1 and CDR2 are LNHDA and SQIVND (reference sequence). Trimming pared 4 bases from V and 4 bases from J, leaving 16 bases between. The CDR3 is 15 residues long.

For the CDR3, the DNA is TGTGCCAGCAGCCCTTCAGCGGGAGAATCTGAGCAGTTCTTC. Translation: CASSPSAGESEQFF. V gene TRBV4-2 combines with J gene TRBJ2-1; 8 bases are a match to TRBD2. This CDR3 spans 14 amino acids. Germline V gene sequence: CDR1 LGHNA, CDR2 YNFKEQ. Germline trimming cut 4 bases from V and 9 bases from J; bases unmatched to any gene: 8.

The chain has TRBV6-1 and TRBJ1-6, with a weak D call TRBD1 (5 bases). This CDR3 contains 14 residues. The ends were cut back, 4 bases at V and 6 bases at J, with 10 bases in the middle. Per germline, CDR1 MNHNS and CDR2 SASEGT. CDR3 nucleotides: TGTGCCAGCAGTGGCGGCGGGACTAATTCACCCCTCCACTTT. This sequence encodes CASSGGGTNSPLHF.

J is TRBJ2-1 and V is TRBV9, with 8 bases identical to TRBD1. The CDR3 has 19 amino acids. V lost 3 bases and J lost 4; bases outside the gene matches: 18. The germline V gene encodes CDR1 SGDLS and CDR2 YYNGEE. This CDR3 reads CASSARVHDRGQGYNEQFF. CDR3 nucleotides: TGTGCCAGCAGCGCAAGAGTCCACGACAGGGGCCAGGGTTACAATGAGCAGTTCTTC.

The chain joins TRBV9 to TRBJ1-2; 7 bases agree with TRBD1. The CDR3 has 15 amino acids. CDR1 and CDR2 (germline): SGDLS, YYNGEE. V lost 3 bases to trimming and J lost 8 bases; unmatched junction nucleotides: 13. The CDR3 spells CASSANIGGADGYTF. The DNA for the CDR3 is TGTGCCAGCAGCGCGAATATAGGGGGCGCGGACGGCTACACCTTC.

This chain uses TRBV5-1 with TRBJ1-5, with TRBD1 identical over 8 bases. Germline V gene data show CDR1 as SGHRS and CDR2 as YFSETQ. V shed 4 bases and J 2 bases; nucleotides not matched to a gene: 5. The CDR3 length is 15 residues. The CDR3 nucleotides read TGCGCCAGCAGCCTGACAGGGGCGGGCAATCAGCCCCAGCATTTT. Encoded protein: CASSLTGAGNQPQHF.

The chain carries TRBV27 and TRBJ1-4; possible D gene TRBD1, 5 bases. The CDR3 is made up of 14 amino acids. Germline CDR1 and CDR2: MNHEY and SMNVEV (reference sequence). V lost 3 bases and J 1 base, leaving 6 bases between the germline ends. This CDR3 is CASSLQGTNEKLFF. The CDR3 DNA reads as TGTGCCAGCAGTTTGCAGGGAACTAATGAAAAACTGTTTTTT.

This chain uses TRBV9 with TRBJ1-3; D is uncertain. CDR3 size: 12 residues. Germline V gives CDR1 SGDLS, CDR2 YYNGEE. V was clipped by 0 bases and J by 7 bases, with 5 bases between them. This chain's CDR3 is CASSVVPNTIYF. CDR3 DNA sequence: TGTGCCAGCAGCGTAGTCCCTAACACCATATATTTT.

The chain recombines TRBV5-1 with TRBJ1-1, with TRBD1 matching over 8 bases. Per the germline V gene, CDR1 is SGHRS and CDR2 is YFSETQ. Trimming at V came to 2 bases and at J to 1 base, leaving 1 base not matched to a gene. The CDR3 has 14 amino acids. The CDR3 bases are TGCGCCAGCAGCTTCACAGGGGGGAACACTGAAGCTTTCTTT. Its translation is CASSFTGGNTEAFF.

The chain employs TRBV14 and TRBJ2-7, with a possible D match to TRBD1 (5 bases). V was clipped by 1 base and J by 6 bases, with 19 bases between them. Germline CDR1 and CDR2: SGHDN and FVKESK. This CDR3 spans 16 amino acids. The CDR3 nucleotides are TGTGCCAGCAGCCAAGTGCTCCAGGGCAAATTCTCCGAGCAGTACTTC. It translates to CASSQVLQGKFSEQYF.

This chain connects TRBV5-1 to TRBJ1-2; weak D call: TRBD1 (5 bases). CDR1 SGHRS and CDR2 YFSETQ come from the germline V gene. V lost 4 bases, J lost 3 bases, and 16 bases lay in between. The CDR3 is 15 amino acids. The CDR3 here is CASSNTQGPDYGYTF. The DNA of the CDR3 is TGCGCCAGCAGCAACACTCAGGGTCCCGACTATGGCTACACCTTC.

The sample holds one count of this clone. CDR3 protein: CASSEQGSSYEQYF. Here the CDR3 DNA reads TGTGCCAGCAGCGAACAGGGGAGCTCCTACGAGCAGTACTTC. The V and J genes are TRBV7-2 and TRBJ2-7, with 7 positions matching TRBD1. The CDR3 covers 14 residues. J was trimmed by 0 bases and V by 5 bases; bases with no gene match: 4. Germline lookup yields CDR1 SGHTA and CDR2 FQGNSA.